Shown below are 2 T cell receptor beta chains from a single sample sequenced in a study of blood T cell repertoires in COVID-19. Sequenced by immunoSEQ multiplex PCR; TCRdb stores in-frame clones only, minus some. The sample lists 350,000 or so clones, around 83% seen once, with 2.5% to 3% in the top ten. Material for sequencing was peripheral blood. The receptors were gathered from a man younger than 40 with active or convalescent COVID-19.

V usage is TRBV6-2 or TRBV6-3 and J usage is TRBJ2-1; 11 bases match TRBD2. Germline loops: CDR1 MNHEY, CDR2 SVGEGT. This CDR3 is 17 amino acids long. V shed 4 bases, J shed 4 bases, and the junction held 9 bases outside the gene matches. The CDR3 DNA follows: TGTGCCAGCAGTTCGACCCTTAGCGGGAGGGGATACAATGAGCAGTTCTTC. Residues: CASSSTLSGRGYNEQFF.

The CDR3 reads CSVEGRQGRYEQYF. The DNA for the CDR3 is TGCAGCGTTGAGGGGCGACAGGGTCGCTACGAGCAGTACTTC. This chain uses TRBV29-1 with TRBJ2-7, with 7 bases lining up with TRBD1. Germline V gene lookup returns CDR1 SQVTM and CDR2 ANQGSEA. CDR3 length equals 14 residues. V lost 3 bases and J lost 3; bases outside the gene matches: 8.